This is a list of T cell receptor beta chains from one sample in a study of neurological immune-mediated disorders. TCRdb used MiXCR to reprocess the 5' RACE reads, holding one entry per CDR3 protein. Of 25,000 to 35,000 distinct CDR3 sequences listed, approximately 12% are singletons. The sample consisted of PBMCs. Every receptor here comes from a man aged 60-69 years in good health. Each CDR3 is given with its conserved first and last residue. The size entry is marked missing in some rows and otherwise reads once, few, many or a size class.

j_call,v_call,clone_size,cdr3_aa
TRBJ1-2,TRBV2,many,CASTPQSSTSIDGYTF
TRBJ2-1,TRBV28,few,CASSFGQYYNEQFF
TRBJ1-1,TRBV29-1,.,CSGEKTGMNTEALF
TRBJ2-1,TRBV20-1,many,CSASYGTGMYNEQFF
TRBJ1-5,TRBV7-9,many,CASSPRGSENQPQHF
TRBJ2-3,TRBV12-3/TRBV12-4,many,CASTIASWAQYF
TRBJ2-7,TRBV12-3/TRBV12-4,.,CASSSIPGQGYYEQYF
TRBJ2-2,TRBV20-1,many,CSARGPRSRGTNTGELFF
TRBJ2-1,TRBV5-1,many,CASSTPGRGEYEQFF
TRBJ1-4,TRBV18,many,CASSPLGQGATREKLFF
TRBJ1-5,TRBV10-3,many,CAISDLGAGGKGNQPQHF
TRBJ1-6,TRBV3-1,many,CASSQTDYNSPLHF
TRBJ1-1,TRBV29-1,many,CSVGRTPGEAFF